The present T cell receptor beta chain was sequenced within a study of blood T cell repertoires in COVID-19 (dated by TCRdb to the early 2020s). With regard to the full study: Samples covering the acute and convalescent phases of COVID-19 were provided by collaborators in the United States, Italy and Spain. The prospective study material was composed of cDNA or gDNA derived from T cells, B-cell-depleted T cells, or PBMCs. Where HLA class I and class II types were available, the types were taken from metadata supplied by the sample provider, not from assay-based typing. Nearly every sample came with metadata listing a de-identified subject ID, COVID-19 status, age in years and sex. The repertoires were released in a freely available public database intended as a resource for research on the immune response to SARS-CoV-2. Subjects who had been exposed to COVID-19, were actively infected with it, or had recovered from it provided the deeply sampled blood TCRbeta repertoires that made up the dataset. The samples were drawn from two sources: the first 160 participants of the ongoing ImmuneRACE study, and over 950 subjects contributed by 6 global collaborators.

The paper as a whole reports these results and caveats: The amount of clinical and demographic metadata varied by source and participant and was provided uncurated.

TCRbeta CDR3 regions were amplified from genomic DNA using the immunoSEQ Assay, a bias-controlled multiplex PCR. The original pipeline was this. Nucleated cell counts per sample were estimated from amplification of reference gene primers within the assay. Sequence reads were collapsed and filtered to measure the absolute abundance of every unique TCRbeta CDR3 rearrangement. Productive Simpson clonality was computed per sample as the square root of Simpson's diversity index over productive rearrangements. TCRdb took this table from immuneACCESS and kept in-frame rearrangements with V and J called. Such tables lack part of the clones; where checked against another copy, unresolved V genes explain under half of the gap, and the rest is unexplained. V, J and clone size are those of that table, while D and trimming were read from the DNA. The sample table records around 340,000 clones; roughly 85% of these occur just once. About 4.2% of the sample rests with the top ten.

Enrolling through a virtual design, the prospective study's participants ranged in age from roughly 18 to 89 years and lived across approximately 25 United States geographic areas. In the prospective study, participants were assigned to cohorts based on the clinical history participants reported in a screening survey and a study questionnaire. Mobile phlebotomists in the prospective study collected whole blood, serum and a nasopharyngeal or oropharyngeal swab from every participant. Participants in the prospective study had the option to provide additional blood draws and questionnaires over a 2-month period. Before DNA extraction, prospective study blood samples were shipped either frozen or at room temperature. From its cysteine to its phenylalanine, the CDR3 spans 18 amino acids. Only the CDR3 portion is preserved as DNA: 54 bases, with reading frame beginning at the first base. V has 1 base trimmed and J has 6 bases trimmed; junction bases matching no gene number 14. According to the germline V gene, CDR1 reads MDHEN and CDR2 reads SYDVKM.

Worth noting for this clone: Its antigen is not yet known. The record has no base qualities; no much larger clone is one base away.

This chain is built from TRBV28 and TRBJ2-1; 8 central nucleotides agree with TRBD1. The source material was PBMCs or T cells enriched from blood (not recorded which). The TCR was taken from a woman aged 40 to 55 with acute COVID-19. The DNA sequence is as follows: TGTGCCAGCAGTTTATTCGATATCCGGGACAGGAAGGTCAATGAGCAGTTCTTC. The translation is CASSLFDIRDRKVNEQFF.